This TCR beta chain originates from a study of shared clonotypes between healthy human individuals. Produced via immunoSEQ multiplex PCR; TCRdb's table is partial and in-frame only. The sample holds hundreds of thousands of clones, more than 70% seen once. Germline CDR1 reads MDHEN; CDR2 reads SYDVKM. This CDR3 spans 12 amino acids. Trimming shortened V by 9 bases and J by 4 bases, and 11 bases separated the two germline ends. The sequencing input was memory CD4+ T cells sorted from blood. This sample's subset: CD45RA-negative fraction. This clonotype was obtained from a woman younger than 45 in good health. The chain combines TRBV28 with TRBJ2-3; D ambiguous. CDR3 loop: CASHRVADTQYF. CDR3 DNA: TGTGCCAGTCACCGGGTCGCAGATACGCAGTATTTT.